The rows below give T cell receptor beta chains drawn from one sample of a study of CD8 T cells in ankylosing spondylitis. TCRdb reprocessed the 5' RACE reads via MiXCR and lists one record per CDR3 protein. Among about 220,000 distinct CDR3 sequences listed, about a sixth were seen once. The sequencing sample was made of blood, either unsorted or a sorted T cell fraction (not recorded which). The receptors come from a male donor with ankylosing spondylitis. Each CDR3 is given with its conserved first and last residue. Fields, in order: D gene, clone size, V gene, J gene, CDR3 protein, CDR3 DNA. A D gene is named only where the DNA matches it firmly. A clone size is listed for some rows: how often the clone was seen (once, few, many), or a class if it is expanded.

D: NA; size: NA; V: TRBV15; J: TRBJ1-4; CDR3: CATSRETSEKLFF; DNA: TGTGCCACCAGCAGAGAAACATCCGAAAAACTGTTTTTT
D: NA; size: many; V: TRBV12-3/TRBV12-4; J: TRBJ1-5; CDR3: CASSFTGPGAQHF; DNA: TGTGCCAGCAGTTTTACCGGACCAGGGGCCCAGCATTTT
D: TRBD2; size: few; V: TRBV29-1; J: TRBJ2-7; CDR3: CSVVLAGTVSSYEQYF; DNA: TGCAGCGTTGTACTAGCGGGGACGGTGAGCTCCTACGAGCAGTACTTC
D: NA; size: NA; V: TRBV12-3/TRBV12-4; J: TRBJ1-2; CDR3: CASSLGLNLDYGYTF; DNA: TGTGCCAGCAGTTTGGGGCTCAACTTAGACTATGGCTACACCTTC
D: TRBD2; size: NA; V: TRBV6-5; J: TRBJ2-1; CDR3: CASSYSVRAGIYNEQFF; DNA: TGTGCCAGCAGTTACTCCGTTAGAGCGGGGATATACAATGAGCAGTTCTTC
D: NA; size: few; V: TRBV27; J: TRBJ1-1; CDR3: CASSLWGGAEAFF; DNA: TGTGCCAGCAGTTTGTGGGGAGGGGCTGAAGCTTTCTTT
D: NA; size: NA; V: TRBV7-9; J: TRBJ2-7; CDR3: CASSLPTVYEQYF; DNA: TGTGCCAGCAGCTTACCGACAGTTTACGAGCAGTACTTC
D: TRBD1; size: NA; V: TRBV12-3/TRBV12-4; J: TRBJ1-2; CDR3: CASSFGGTGGYGYTF; DNA: TGTGCCAGCAGTTTTGGTGGGACAGGAGGCTATGGCTACACCTTC
D: NA; size: few; V: TRBV4-3; J: TRBJ2-7; CDR3: CARQPAGGYEQYF; DNA: TGCGCCAGGCAACCGGCGGGCGGCTACGAGCAGTACTTC
D: TRBD1; size: NA; V: TRBV7-8; J: TRBJ2-7; CDR3: CASSLEGVGTGDEQYF; DNA: TGTGCCAGCAGCTTAGAGGGAGTCGGGACAGGGGACGAGCAGTACTTC
D: TRBD2; size: few; V: TRBV7-3; J: TRBJ2-1; CDR3: CASSLTSGKYNEQFF; DNA: TGTGCCAGCAGCTTAACTAGCGGGAAATACAATGAGCAGTTCTTC
D: NA; size: NA; V: TRBV7-8; J: TRBJ1-1; CDR3: CASGLGGNTEAFF; DNA: TGTGCCAGCGGTTTGGGGGGGAACACTGAAGCTTTCTTT
D: NA; size: NA; V: TRBV7-9; J: TRBJ2-5; CDR3: CASSRGGHSSPGQTQYF; DNA: TGTGCCAGCAGCCGCGGGGGACACTCATCACCAGGACAGACCCAGTACTTC
D: NA; size: NA; V: TRBV28; J: TRBJ2-3; CDR3: CASKSTDTQYF; DNA: TGTGCCAGCAAGAGCACAGATACGCAGTATTTT
D: NA; size: few; V: TRBV6-5; J: TRBJ1-5; CDR3: CASSYSGEVNQPQHF; DNA: TGTGCCAGCAGTTACTCTGGAGAGGTCAATCAGCCCCAGCATTTT
D: NA; size: NA; V: TRBV27; J: TRBJ2-7; CDR3: CASSASWNEQYF; DNA: TGTGCCAGCAGTGCTAGTTGGAACGAGCAGTACTTC
D: NA; size: once; V: TRBV5-1; J: TRBJ2-5; CDR3: CASSSRDTRHQETQYF; DNA: TGCGCCAGCAGCTCCCGGGACACAAGGCACCAAGAGACCCAGTACTTC
D: NA; size: NA; V: TRBV4-1; J: TRBJ1-5; CDR3: CASSQAAGNQPQHF; DNA: TGCGCCAGCAGCCAAGCGGCAGGGAATCAGCCCCAGCATTTT
D: NA; size: NA; V: TRBV4-1; J: TRBJ1-4; CDR3: CASSQVLSGKEKLFF; DNA: TGCGCCAGCAGCCAAGTTCTGTCAGGGAAAGAAAAACTGTTTTTT
D: NA; size: few; V: TRBV27; J: TRBJ1-2; CDR3: CASSITGWGYGYTF; DNA: TGTGCCAGCAGTATCACAGGGTGGGGGTATGGCTACACCTTC
D: NA; size: NA; V: TRBV6-5; J: TRBJ1-1; CDR3: CASSYSPDTEAFF; DNA: TGTGCCAGCAGTTACTCCCCGGACACTGAAGCTTTCTTT
D: NA; size: few; V: TRBV7-8; J: TRBJ2-1; CDR3: CASSLGLSRGPESSYNEQFF; DNA: TGTGCCAGCAGCTTAGGCCTGTCGCGTGGGCCTGAAAGCTCCTACAATGAGCAGTTCTTC